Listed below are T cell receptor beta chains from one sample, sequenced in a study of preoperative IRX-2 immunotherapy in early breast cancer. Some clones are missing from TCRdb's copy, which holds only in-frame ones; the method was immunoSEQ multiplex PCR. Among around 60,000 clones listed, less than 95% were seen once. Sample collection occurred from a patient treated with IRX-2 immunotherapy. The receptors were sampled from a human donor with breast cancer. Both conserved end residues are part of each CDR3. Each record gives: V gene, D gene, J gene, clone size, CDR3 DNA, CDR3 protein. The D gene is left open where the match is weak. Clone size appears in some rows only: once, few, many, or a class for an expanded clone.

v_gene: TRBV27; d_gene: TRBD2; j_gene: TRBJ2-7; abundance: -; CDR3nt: TGTGCCAGCAGTCCTCGGACTAGCGGGACCTACGAGCAGTACTTC; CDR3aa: CASSPRTSGTYEQYF
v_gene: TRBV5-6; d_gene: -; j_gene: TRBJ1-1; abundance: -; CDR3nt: TGTGCCAGCAGCTTAGGAGCACGGACGAACACTGAAGCTTTCTTT; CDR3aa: CASSLGARTNTEAFF
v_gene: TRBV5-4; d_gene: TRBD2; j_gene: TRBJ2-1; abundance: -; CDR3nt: TGTGCCAGCAGCTTGGGTTCGGGAGGGGCTTACAATGAGCAGTTCTTC; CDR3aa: CASSLGSGGAYNEQFF
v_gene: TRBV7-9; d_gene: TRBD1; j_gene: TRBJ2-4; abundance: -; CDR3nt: TGTGCCAGCAGCCCTACCGGGACAGCGATAAACATTCAGTACTTC; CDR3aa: CASSPTGTAINIQYF
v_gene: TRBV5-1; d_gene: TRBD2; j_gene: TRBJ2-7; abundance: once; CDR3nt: TGCGCCAGCAGCTTGGAGCGGGGACTAGCGGGGGTTGGCTACGAGCAGTACTTC; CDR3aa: CASSLERGLAGVGYEQYF
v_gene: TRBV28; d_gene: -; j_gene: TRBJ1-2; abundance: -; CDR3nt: TGTGCCAGCAGTTTGACCAACGACTATGGCTACACCTTC; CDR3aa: CASSLTNDYGYTF
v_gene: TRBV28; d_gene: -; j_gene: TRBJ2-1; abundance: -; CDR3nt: TGTGCCAGCCGGGACTCAACCCTCTACAATGAGCAGTTCTTC; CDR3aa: CASRDSTLYNEQFF
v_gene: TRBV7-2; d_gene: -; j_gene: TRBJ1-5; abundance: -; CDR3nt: TGTGCCAGCAGCTTAGTTGGGGATCAGCCCCAGCATTTT; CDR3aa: CASSLVGDQPQHF
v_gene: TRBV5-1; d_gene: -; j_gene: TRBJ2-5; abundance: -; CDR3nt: TGCGCCAGCGGAACAGGCACGATCGCAGAGACCCAGTACTTC; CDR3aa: CASGTGTIAETQYF
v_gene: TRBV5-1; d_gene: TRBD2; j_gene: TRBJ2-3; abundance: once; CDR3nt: TGCGCCAGCAGCTCCCGACTAGCGGCTAGCACAGATACGCAGTATTTT; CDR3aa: CASSSRLAASTDTQYF
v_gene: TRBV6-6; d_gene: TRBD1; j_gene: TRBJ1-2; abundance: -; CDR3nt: TGTGCCAGCAGTTACCCCACAGGGGGGAACTATGGCTACACCTTC; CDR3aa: CASSYPTGGNYGYTF
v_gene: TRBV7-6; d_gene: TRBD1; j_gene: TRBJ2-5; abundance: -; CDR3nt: TGTGCCAGCAGCCCGAAGGTGGGGTTTGACAGGGGAGAACAAGAGACCCAGTACTTC; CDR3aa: CASSPKVGFDRGEQETQYF
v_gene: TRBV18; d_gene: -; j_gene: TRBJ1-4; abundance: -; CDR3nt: TGTGCCAGCTCACCTGGGGGACAAAGGGGTGAAAAACTGTTTTTT; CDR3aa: CASSPGGQRGEKLFF
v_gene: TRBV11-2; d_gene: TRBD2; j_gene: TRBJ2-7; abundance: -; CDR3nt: TGTGCCAGCAGGGGACTAGCCACCCCCTACGAGCAGTACTTC; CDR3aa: CASRGLATPYEQYF
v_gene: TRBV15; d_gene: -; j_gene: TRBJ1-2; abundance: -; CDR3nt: TGTGCCACCAGCAGAGATCTACGCAGCTATGGCTACACCTTC; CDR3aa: CATSRDLRSYGYTF
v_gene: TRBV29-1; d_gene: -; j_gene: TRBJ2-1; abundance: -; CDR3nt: TGCAGCGTTGAGGTAGTTCGCAATGAGCAGTTCTTC; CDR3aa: CSVEVVRNEQFF
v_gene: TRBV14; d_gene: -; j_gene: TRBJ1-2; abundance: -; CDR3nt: TGTGCCAGCAGCCACCCTCCTGGGAGGGAAGGATTTGGCTACACCTTC; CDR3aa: CASSHPPGREGFGYTF
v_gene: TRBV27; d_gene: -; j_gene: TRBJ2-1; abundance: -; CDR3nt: TGTGCCAGCAGCTGGGGCAGGGGTGGCGAGCAGTTCTTC; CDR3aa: CASSWGRGGEQFF
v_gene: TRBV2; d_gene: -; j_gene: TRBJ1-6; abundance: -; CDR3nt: TGTGCCAGCATAGGACAGACGAGCTCCTATAATTCACCCCTCCACTTT; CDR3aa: CASIGQTSSYNSPLHF
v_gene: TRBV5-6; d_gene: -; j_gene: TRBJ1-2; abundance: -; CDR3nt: TGTGCCAGCAGACCTATCGGGGGATACTATGGCTACACCTTC; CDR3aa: CASRPIGGYYGYTF
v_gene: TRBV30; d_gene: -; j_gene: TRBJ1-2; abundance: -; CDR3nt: TGTGCCTGTGAGACAGGTGCCCTCTTATATGGCTACACCTTC; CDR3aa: CACETGALLYGYTF
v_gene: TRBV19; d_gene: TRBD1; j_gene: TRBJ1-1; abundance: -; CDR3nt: TGTGCCAGTAGTCCGCCACAGGGGGCAAGGAAAGCTTTCTTT; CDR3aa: CASSPPQGARKAFF
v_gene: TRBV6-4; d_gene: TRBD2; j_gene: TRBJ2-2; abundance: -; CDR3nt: TGTGCCAGCAGTCGACTAGCGGGCGGCGGGGAGCTGTTTTTT; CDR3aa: CASSRLAGGGELFF
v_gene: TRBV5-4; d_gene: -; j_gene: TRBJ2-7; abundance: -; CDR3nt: TGTGCCACCCGAGCGTGGGGGAATCTCTACGAGCAGTACTTC; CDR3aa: CATRAWGNLYEQYF
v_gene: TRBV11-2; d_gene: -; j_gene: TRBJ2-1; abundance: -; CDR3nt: TGTGCCAGCAGCGGTGGACTCCTCAACAATGAGCAGTTCTTC; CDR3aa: CASSGGLLNNEQFF
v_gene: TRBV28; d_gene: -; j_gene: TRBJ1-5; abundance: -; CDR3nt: TGTGCCAGCAGTTTATTGGCAGTCAATCAGCCCCAGCATTTT; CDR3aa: CASSLLAVNQPQHF
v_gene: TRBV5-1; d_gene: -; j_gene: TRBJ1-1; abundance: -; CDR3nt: TGCGCCAGCAGCCCGAATCACGGGTCGGCTGAAGCTTTCTTT; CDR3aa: CASSPNHGSAEAFF
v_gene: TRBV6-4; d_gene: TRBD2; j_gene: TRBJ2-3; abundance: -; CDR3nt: TGTGCCAGCAGTGATAGCGGGAGGCCCGCAGATACGCAGTATTTT; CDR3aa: CASSDSGRPADTQYF
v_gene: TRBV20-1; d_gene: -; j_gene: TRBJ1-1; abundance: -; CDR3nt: TGCAGTGCTAGAGGGGATACTGAAGCTTTCTTT; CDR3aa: CSARGDTEAFF
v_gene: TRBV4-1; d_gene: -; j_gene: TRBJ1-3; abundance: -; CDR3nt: TGCGCCAGCAGCCAAGAGGGCTCTGGAAACACCATATATTTT; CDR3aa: CASSQEGSGNTIYF
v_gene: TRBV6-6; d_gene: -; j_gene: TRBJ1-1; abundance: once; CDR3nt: TGTGCCAGCAGGAAACAGGGATCTCCTGAAGCTTTCTTT; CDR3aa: CASRKQGSPEAFF
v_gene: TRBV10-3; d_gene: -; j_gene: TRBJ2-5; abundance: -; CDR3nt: TGTGCCATCAGTGCAGTCCCTCCGTGGGGGGCCTCCCAAGAGACCCAGTACTTC; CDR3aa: CAISAVPPWGASQETQYF
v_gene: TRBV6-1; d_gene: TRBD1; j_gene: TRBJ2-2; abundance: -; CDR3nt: TGTGCCAGCGGCAGGGGGTCCGGGGAGCTGTTTTTT; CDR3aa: CASGRGSGELFF
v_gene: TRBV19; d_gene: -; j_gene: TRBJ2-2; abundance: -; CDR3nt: TGTGCCAGTAGTATACGCGGGGAGCTGTTTTTT; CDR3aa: CASSIRGELFF
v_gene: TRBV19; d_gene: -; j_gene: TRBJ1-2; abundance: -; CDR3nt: TGTGCCAGTAGTACCCGTCAGGGCGGGGACTATGGCTACACCTTC; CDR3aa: CASSTRQGGDYGYTF
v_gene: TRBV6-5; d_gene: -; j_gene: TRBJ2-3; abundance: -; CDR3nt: TGTGCCAGCAGTTACTCGATCGAAGATACGCAGTATTTT; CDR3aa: CASSYSIEDTQYF
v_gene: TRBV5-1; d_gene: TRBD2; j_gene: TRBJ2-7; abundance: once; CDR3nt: TGCGCCAGCAGCGCGGGGGTTTACTCCTACGAGCAGTACTTC; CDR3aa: CASSAGVYSYEQYF
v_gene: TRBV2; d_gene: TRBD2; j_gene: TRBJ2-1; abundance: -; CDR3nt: TGTGCCAGCAGCCAAGAACCTCCGGGAGGATACAATGAGCAGTTCTTC; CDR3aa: CASSQEPPGGYNEQFF
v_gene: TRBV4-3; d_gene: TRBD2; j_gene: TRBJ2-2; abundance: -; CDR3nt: TGCGCCAGCAGCCAAGATGTGCCCTTGGCGGGGGGAAGTGGGGAGCTGTTTTTT; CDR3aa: CASSQDVPLAGGSGELFF
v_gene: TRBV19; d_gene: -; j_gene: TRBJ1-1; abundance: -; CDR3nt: TGTGCCAGTATGGGAGAGGATTGGGTCACTGAAGCTTTCTTT; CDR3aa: CASMGEDWVTEAFF
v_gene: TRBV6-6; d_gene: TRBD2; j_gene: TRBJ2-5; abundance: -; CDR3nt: TGTGCCAGCATCGACTCACTAGCGGGGGGACAAGAGACCCAGTACTTC; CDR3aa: CASIDSLAGGQETQYF